The rows below give T cell receptor beta chains drawn from one sample of a study of PD-L1 blockade in urothelial cancer. Using immunoSEQ multiplex PCR, the repertoire was profiled, and TCRdb retains in-frame clones only, with some absent. The sample holds roughly 91,000 clones, about 84% seen once. The sequences come from PBMCs, collected around atezolizumab (anti-PD-L1) treatment. Every receptor here comes from a man in his sixties with urothelial cancer. The CDR3 runs from the conserved cysteine through the conserved F or W. Fields, in order: clone size, V gene, J gene, D gene, CDR3 DNA, CDR3 protein. D genes are given only for firm matches. A row's size may be missing; if present it is once, few, many or a size class.

.	TRBV5-1	TRBJ2-3	TRBD2	TGCGCCAGCAGACGTCTAGCGGCGCTCACAGATACGCAGTATTTT	CASRRLAALTDTQYF
.	TRBV7-7	TRBJ2-7	TRBD2	TGTGCTAGCAGCCCGCTAGCGGGGAGCTCCTACGAGCAGTACTTC	CASSPLAGSSYEQYF
.	TRBV6-5	TRBJ2-1	TRBD2	TGTGCCAGCACCCCCGGGACTAGAGGGGAGCAGTTCTTC	CASTPGTRGEQFF
once	TRBV6-6	TRBJ2-2	.	TGTGCCAGCAGGACCCCGACATACACCGGGGAGCTGTTTTTT	CASRTPTYTGELFF
.	TRBV18	TRBJ1-5	.	TGTGCCAGCTCACCACCGGGACTTCAGCCCCAGCATTTT	CASSPPGLQPQHF
.	TRBV19	TRBJ2-7	TRBD1	TGTGCCAGTAGTACCGGGACAGTAACCGGCTACGAGCAGTACTTC	CASSTGTVTGYEQYF
.	TRBV18	TRBJ2-2	.	TGTGCCAGCTCAACATCAGGGCGGACCGGGGAGCTGTTTTTT	CASSTSGRTGELFF
.	TRBV7-9	TRBJ2-1	TRBD2	TGTGCCAGCAGCTTTCAAGCGGGACTAGCGGAGTTATATGGGCAGTTCTTC	CASSFQAGLAELYGQFF
.	TRBV27	TRBJ1-5	.	TGTGCCAGCAGTTTATCGTTTCGAGATCAGCCCCAGCATTTT	CASSLSFRDQPQHF
.	TRBV28	TRBJ1-5	.	TGTGCCAGCAGTTTATATCAGGGATATAGCAATCAGCCCCAGCATTTT	CASSLYQGYSNQPQHF
few	TRBV7-3	TRBJ1-2	TRBD1	TGTGCCAGCAGCTTAGACAGGGGCTATGGCTACACCTTC	CASSLDRGYGYTF
.	TRBV6-5	TRBJ2-7	TRBD2	TGTGCCAGCAGTTACGGTGCTGCGGGAGGGCCCTACGAGCAGTACTTC	CASSYGAAGGPYEQYF
few	TRBV5-1	TRBJ2-1	TRBD2	TGCGCCAGCAGCACCATTTCTAGCGGGAGTGGCTACAATGAGCAGTTCTTC	CASSTISSGSGYNEQFF
.	TRBV9	TRBJ2-1	.	TGTGCCAGCAGCGTAGGAGGTGAGCAGTTCTTC	CASSVGGEQFF
.	TRBV10-3	TRBJ1-5	.	TGTGCCATCAGCGCAGATAGCAATCAGCCCCAGCATTTT	CAISADSNQPQHF
few	TRBV10-3	TRBJ1-2	.	TGTGCCGTAAACTCCGGACAGTTTACTTATGGCTACACCTTC	CAVNSGQFTYGYTF
.	TRBV10-3	TRBJ2-1	TRBD1	TGTGCCATCAGTGGGGACAGGGGGTACAATGAGCAGTTCTTC	CAISGDRGYNEQFF
.	TRBV5-1	TRBJ2-2	TRBD2	TGCGCCAGCAGCATGCCGGGAGGCCGCGGGGACACCGGGGAGCTGTTTTTT	CASSMPGGRGDTGELFF
.	TRBV18	TRBJ2-4	.	TGTGCCAGCTCACCATTGGCAGGGTCGGCCATTCAGTACTTC	CASSPLAGSAIQYF
.	TRBV19	TRBJ1-5	.	TGTGCCAGTAGTCCCCGGGCGGGGGTTAGCAATCAGCCCCAGCATTTT	CASSPRAGVSNQPQHF
.	TRBV28	TRBJ2-4	.	TGTGCCAGCAGTTTCATGGACGGGAGTTTTTCACTAGCCAAAAACATTCAGTACTTC	CASSFMDGSFSLAKNIQYF
.	TRBV4-1	TRBJ2-7	.	TGCGCCAGCAGCCTTAAGGAGGTATGGATTGGCGACTCTTATTCCTACGAGCAGTACTTC	CASSLKEVWIGDSYSYEQYF
.	TRBV4-3	TRBJ2-6	TRBD2	TGCGCCAGCAGCCAACGGGGGGGGGCTTTCAGTTTTACCTCTGGGGCCAACGTCCTGACTTTC	CASSQRGGAFSFTSGANVLTF
.	TRBV6-5	TRBJ1-1	TRBD1	TGTGCCAGCAGTCCGGGACAGGGGATGTTCGCAGCTTTCTTT	CASSPGQGMFAAFF
.	TRBV25-1	TRBJ1-4	.	TGTGCCAGCAACCGGGGGTCTAATGAAAAACTGTTTTTT	CASNRGSNEKLFF